This entry is about one T cell receptor (beta chain). This sample is part of a study of blood T cell repertoires in COVID-19. Study-wide background: Acute and convalescent COVID-19 specimens originated in the United States, Italy and Spain. PBMCs, B-cell-depleted T cells, or T cells provided the cDNA or gDNA that made up the material.

CDR3 size: 17 residues. The germline gives CDR1 MNHEY, CDR2 SMNVEV (reference sequence). V gave up 2 bases and J gave up 10 bases, with 21 bases separating them. In the original analysis: Counts of nucleated cells, estimated from reference gene primer amplification, were obtained. Clones were sequenced by immunoSEQ multiplex PCR, and TCRdb holds only the in-frame ones, with some missing. V, J and clone size are taken as reported in that table, and D and trimming were inferred from the DNA itself. The table includes 77,000 or so clones, 65% to 90% detected once. The chain recombines TRBV27 with TRBJ1-6; D perhaps matches TRBD1 (5 bases). The sample consisted of peripheral blood. The receptor was isolated from a woman aged 60 to 75 with acute or convalescent COVID-19. CDR3 sequence (DNA): TGTGCCAGCAGTTTAGGGGGAGGGGCCGGCTTTGGGTCACCCCTCCACTTT. Encoded protein: CASSLGGGAGFGSPLHF.